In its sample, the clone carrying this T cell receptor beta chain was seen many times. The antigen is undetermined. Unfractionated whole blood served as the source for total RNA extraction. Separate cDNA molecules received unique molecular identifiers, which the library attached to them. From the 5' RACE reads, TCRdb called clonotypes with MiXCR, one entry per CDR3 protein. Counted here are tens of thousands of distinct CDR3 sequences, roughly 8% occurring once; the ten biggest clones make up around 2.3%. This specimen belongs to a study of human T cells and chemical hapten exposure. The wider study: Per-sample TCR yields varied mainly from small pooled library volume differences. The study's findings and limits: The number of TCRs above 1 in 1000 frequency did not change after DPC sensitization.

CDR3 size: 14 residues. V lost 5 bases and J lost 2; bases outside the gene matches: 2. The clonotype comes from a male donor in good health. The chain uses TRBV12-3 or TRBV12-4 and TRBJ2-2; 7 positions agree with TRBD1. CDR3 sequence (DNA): TGTGCCAGCAGTCGGGACAGTAACACCGGGGAGCTGTTTTTT. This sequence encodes CASSRDSNTGELFF.